Below, 21 T cell receptor beta chains from the same sample are listed, as sequenced in a study of T cell changes during pregnancy in multiple sclerosis. The table came from immunoSEQ multiplex PCR; TCRdb's copy has only in-frame clones and leaves some out. The sample records tens of thousands of clones, roughly nine tenths being singletons. The material sequenced was peripheral blood, taken in the third trimester of pregnancy. Receptor source: a female donor in good health, enrolled as a control in a pregnancy study.

The genes are TRBV19 and TRBJ2-5; possible D gene TRBD1, 6 bases. The CDR3 spans 13 residues. V was cut by 2 bases and J by 6 bases, with 10 bases left in between. Germline V gene lookup returns CDR1 LNHDA and CDR2 SQIVND (reference sequence). The DNA for the CDR3 is TGTGCCAGTAGTATACCAGGGGTCAAGACCCAGTACTTC. Translated, it gives CASSIPGVKTQYF. Full variable domain (remainder filled in from reference TRBV19 and TRBJ2-5): DGGITQSPKYLFRKEGQNVTLSCEQNLNHDAMYWYRQDPGQGLRLIYYSQIVNDFQKGDIAEGYSVSREKKESFPLTVTSAQKNPTAFYLCASSIPGVKTQYFGPGTRLLVL.

The chain combines TRBV30 with TRBJ1-5; 10 positions agree with TRBD1. This CDR3 has 15 residues. V shed 2 bases and J 4 bases; nucleotides not matched to a gene: 5. CDR1 is GTSNPN and CDR2 is SVGIG in the germline V gene (reference sequence). The CDR3 nucleotides read TGTGCCTGGAGTCCTCGACAGGGGGCGAATCAGCCCCAGCATTTT. It yields the protein CAWSPRQGANQPQHF.

The CDR3 DNA reads TGCGCCAGCAGCCAAGTCGGGGACAGGGAAGGGTTGTTGGTCTACGAGCAGTACTTC. This codes for CASSQVGDREGLLVYEQYF. The chain carries TRBV4-1 and TRBJ2-7; 9 positions agree with TRBD1. Unmatched junction bases numbered 16, after V lost 1 base and J lost 3 bases. The CDR3 consists of 19 residues. Looked up from germline, CDR1 is MGHRA and CDR2 is YSYEKL.

The chain links TRBV6-6 to TRBJ2-1; 9 positions agree with TRBD2. CDR1 is MNHNY and CDR2 is SVGAGI in the germline V gene (reference sequence). The CDR3 consists of 16 residues. J lost 5 bases, V lost 6 bases, and 11 bases had no gene match. DNA for the CDR3: TGTGCCAGCAGCTCCACGGGACTAGCTGCCCACAATGAGCAGTTCTTC. Translated: CASSSTGLAAHNEQFF.

This chain links TRBV6-1 with TRBJ1-5; 7 bases align to TRBD1. V dropped 7 bases and J dropped 5; count of bases not matched to a gene: 11. The length of the CDR3 is 15 residues. CDR1 and CDR2 from the germline V gene are MNHNS and SASEGT. CDR3 protein: CASKLPRGNDQPQHF. In DNA form, the CDR3 reads TGTGCCAGCAAACTCCCCAGGGGGAATGATCAGCCCCAGCATTTT.

The chain couples TRBV25-1 to TRBJ1-6; tentative D call: TRBD1 (5 bases). V lost 1 base and J 10 bases, leaving 14 bases between the germline ends. This CDR3 is 15 amino acids long. The V gene's germline CDR1 is MGHDK and CDR2 SYGVNS. In DNA, the CDR3 is TGTGCCAGCAGTGAATCTCGGTCGGGGGAATCACCCCTCCACTTT. This gives the protein CASSESRSGESPLHF.

In this sample, this clone turned up once. The chain employs TRBV2 and TRBJ1-1; D might be TRBD1 (6 bases). The germline CDR1 and CDR2 sequences are SNHLY and FYNNEI. This CDR3 is 14 amino acids long. V was trimmed by 11 bases and J by 6 bases, leaving 22 bases between them. CDR3 sequence: CAGKPTGRTPEAFF. The CDR3, as DNA: TGTGCCGGAAAGCCCACAGGGAGAACCCCTGAAGCTTTCTTT.

J is TRBJ1-1 and V is TRBV6-4, with 8 bases that match TRBD1. In germline, CDR1 is MRHNA, CDR2 SNTAGT. V was pared by 6 bases and J by 4 bases, with 4 bases of the junction left unmatched. CDR3 length: 13 residues. CDR3 in amino acids: CASRRDRGTEAFF. The CDR3 region has the DNA TGTGCCAGCAGGAGAGACAGGGGCACTGAAGCTTTCTTT.

The V call is TRBV9, the J call TRBJ2-1, with a tentative D call TRBD2 (6 bases). Germline lookup yields CDR1 SGDLS and CDR2 YYNGEE. Trimming removed 5 bases at V and 5 bases at J, with 17 bases between. The CDR3 spans 15 residues. This CDR3 reads CASSVGGGQDNEQFF. CDR3 nucleotides: TGTGCCAGCAGTGTGGGGGGAGGCCAGGACAATGAGCAGTTCTTC.

The V and J genes are TRBV4-3 and TRBJ2-6; 11 bases are shared with TRBD1. The CDR3 consists of 18 residues. Losses at the gene ends were 1 base for V and 0 bases for J; bases not matched to a gene: 2. CDR1 is LGHNA and CDR2 is YSLEER in the germline V gene. The CDR3 DNA sequence: TGCGCCAGCAGCCAAGGGGACAGGGGGACCTCTGGGGCCAACGTCCTGACTTTC. Its translation: CASSQGDRGTSGANVLTF.

This clone was seen only once. The chain employs TRBV18 and TRBJ2-1; D perhaps matches TRBD2 (6 bases). V was trimmed by 3 bases and J by 6 bases, leaving 12 bases between them. The germline V gene has CDR1 KGHSH and CDR2 LQKENI. The CDR3 sequence is 14 residues long. Here the CDR3 DNA reads TGTGCCAGCTCACCGTCACTGGGGGGCAATGAGCAGTTCTTC. The encoded protein is CASSPSLGGNEQFF.

The chain joins TRBV12-2 to TRBJ1-3; the D call of TRBD1 is as the table states it, not checked on the DNA. TRBV12-2 is listed as a pseudogene. The CDR3 totals 18 residues. This CDR3 reads CASPLPNRFLQSGNTIYF. CDR3 DNA sequence: TGTGCAAGTCCACTACCGAACAGGTTTTTGCAATCTGGAAACACCATATATTTT.

The V and J genes are TRBV28 and TRBJ2-7; TRBD2 agrees at 7 bases. The V gene end was trimmed by 5 bases and the J gene end by 0 bases; junction bases not matched to a gene: 4. This CDR3 region has 14 residues. Germline-derived CDR1 and CDR2 are MDHEN and SYDVKM. Here the CDR3 reads CASSQLANSYEQYF. CDR3 bases: TGTGCCAGCAGTCAACTAGCGAACTCCTACGAGCAGTACTTC.

Here the CDR3 DNA reads TGTGCCAGCGGGAAGTATAGCGGTTCTTACAATGAGCAGTTCTTC. Protein: CASGKYSGSYNEQFF. The gene calls are TRBV9 and TRBJ2-1, with D maybe TRBD2 (6 bases). Trimming cost V 7 bases and J 4 bases, with 18 bases left between them. The CDR3 runs to 15 residues. CDR1 SGDLS and CDR2 YYNGEE come from the germline V gene.

V and J are TRBV9 and TRBJ1-2, with no clear D. CDR3 length equals 13 residues. V was cut by 2 bases and J by 6 bases, with 11 bases left in between. The germline CDR1 and CDR2 sequences are SGDLS and YYNGEE. CDR3 sequence: CASSVVPVNGYTF. Written as DNA, the CDR3 is TGTGCCAGCAGCGTGGTGCCAGTCAATGGCTACACCTTC.

Concerning this clone: Other DNA sequences in this sample translate to the same CDR3. The chain uses TRBV5-1 and TRBJ1-5; 7 bases are a match to TRBD1. The CDR3 is made up of 14 amino acids. V dropped 1 base and J dropped 2; count of bases not matched to a gene: 0. CDR1 is SGHRS and CDR2 is YFSETQ in the germline V gene. The CDR3 loop is CASSLTGGNQPQHF. In DNA, the CDR3 is TGCGCCAGCAGCTTGACAGGGGGCAATCAGCCCCAGCATTTT.

The V and J genes are TRBV18 and TRBJ2-1; tentatively, D is TRBD2 (6 bases). Trimming removed 5 bases from V and 5 bases from J, with 22 bases in between. This CDR3 region has 17 residues. Germline CDR1 KGHSH, CDR2 LQKENI. The DNA for the CDR3 is TGTGCCAGCTCATCCACGGCGAATTCGTGGAGGGACAATGAGCAGTTCTTC. Translating gives CASSSTANSWRDNEQFF.

The chain carries TRBV5-4 and TRBJ2-4, with a tentative D call TRBD2 (6 bases). The CDR3 is 15 residues long. Between the trimmed V and J ends, which lost 4 bases and 6 bases, there was a span of 17 bases. Germline assignment: CDR1 SGHNT and CDR2 YYREEE (reference sequence). The CDR3 coding sequence is TGTGCCAGCAGCCCCCCCGAGGAGGGAGGAAACATTCAGTACTTC. Translation: CASSPPEEGGNIQYF.

The V and J genes are TRBV2 and TRBJ1-2, with TRBD1 identical over 7 bases. CDR1 and CDR2 from the germline V gene are SNHLY and FYNNEI. Trimming cost V 10 bases and J 8 bases; bases outside gene matches: 16. The CDR3 consists of 14 residues. The CDR3 DNA follows: TGTGCCACCAGGGGACAGTGGGGCATACAGGGCTACACCTTC. Residues: CATRGQWGIQGYTF.

The V and J genes are TRBV19 and TRBJ1-4; D is perhaps TRBD1 (5 bases). CDR1 is LNHDA, CDR2 SQIVND, per germline (reference sequence). The CDR3 totals 12 residues. The V end was cut by 3 bases, the J end by 8 bases, with 7 bases between. This chain's CDR3 is CASSMRQEKLFF. The CDR3 DNA reads TGTGCCAGTAGTATGAGACAGGAAAAACTGTTTTTT.

The CDR3 spells CASTKLAGERDTQYF. CDR3 nucleotide sequence: TGTGCCAGCACCAAACTAGCGGGAGAGAGAGATACGCAGTATTTT. This chain joins TRBV6-1 and TRBJ2-3; the match to TRBD2 covers 11 bases. The CDR3 runs 15 residues. Germline CDR1 is MNHNS and CDR2 is SASEGT. V lost 7 bases and J lost 5; bases outside the gene matches: 8.